This is a list of T cell receptor beta chains from one sample in a study of identical twins. MiXCR was run by TCRdb on the 5' RACE reads, yielding one entry per CDR3 protein. The sample lists 1,800,000 or so distinct CDR3 sequences, around a third occurring once. Source material: cord blood. The receptor source for this set is a newborn girl in good health. CDR3s include the opening cysteine and the closing phenylalanine or tryptophan. Fields, in order: clone size, J gene, D gene, V gene, CDR3 DNA, CDR3 protein. The D gene is left open where the match is weak. Clone size is shown for a subset of rows, as once, few, many or a class of expanded clone.

many TRBJ2-7 TRBD1 TRBV6-5 TGTGCCAGCAGTTACGGACAGGGTGACGAGCAGTACTTC CASSYGQGDEQYF
- TRBJ1-6 - TRBV13 TGTGCCAGCAGCTTAGCCGAGGACATCCACCCTCGACCCCTCCACTTT CASSLAEDIHPRPLHF
few TRBJ2-7 - TRBV27 TGTGCCAGCAGGTTCAGGCTGACCTCCTACGAGCAGTACTTC CASRFRLTSYEQYF
- TRBJ2-5 TRBD2 TRBV5-1 TGCGCCAGCAGCTTGGGAGGAGCGGGAGGGTCCCAAGAGACCCAGTACTTC CASSLGGAGGSQETQYF
many TRBJ2-7 - TRBV29-1 TGCAGCGTTGAAGAGGATCGGTACGAGCAGTACTTC CSVEEDRYEQYF
once TRBJ1-4 - TRBV5-1 TGCGCCAGCAGCTTGGGATGGACGACTAATGAAAAACTGTTTTTT CASSLGWTTNEKLFF
few TRBJ2-3 - TRBV6-6 TGTGCCAGCAGTTACTCCGCATGGACAGATACGCAGTATTTT CASSYSAWTDTQYF
few TRBJ1-4 - TRBV4-2 TGTGCCAGCAGCCAAGATCCGAGGGCGCGAGGTGAAAAACTGTTTTTT CASSQDPRARGEKLFF
- TRBJ2-2 - TRBV4-2 TGTGCCAGCAGCCAACCCCCAGGGGCCACCGGGGAGCTGTTTTTT CASSQPPGATGELFF
many TRBJ1-2 - TRBV14 TGTGCCAGCAGCCCACAAACAGTTAACTATGGCTACACCTTC CASSPQTVNYGYTF
- TRBJ2-2 TRBD2 TRBV5-1 TGCGCCAGTAAGACTGAAGGGTTGGAGATACTAGCGGGAGTGTACACCGGGGAGCTGTTTTTT CASKTEGLEILAGVYTGELFF
few TRBJ2-6 - TRBV25-1 TGTGCCAGCAAACCACAGGGGGGGATCTCTGGGGCCAACGTCCTGACTTTC CASKPQGGISGANVLTF
- TRBJ2-3 TRBD1 TRBV3-1 TGTGCCAGCAGCGGGCGAGGGGGCCCATCCCAAGAGACCCAGTATTTT CASSGRGGPSQETQYF
- TRBJ2-7 TRBD2 TRBV20-1 TGCAGTGCTGTAAAGAGGACTAGCGGGAGCTACGAGCAGTACTTC CSAVKRTSGSYEQYF
many TRBJ2-3 TRBD1 TRBV11-2 TGCGCCAGCAGCTTGGACAGGGTCACAGATACGCAGTATTTT CASSLDRVTDTQYF